These 13 T cell receptor beta chains share one sample of origin, sequenced in a study of blood T cell repertoires in COVID-19. Data came from immunoSEQ multiplex PCR; TCRdb stores just in-frame clones and leaves some out. The sample holds approximately 97,000 clones, around 85% seen once. Sequences were obtained from peripheral blood. These TCRs come from a man aged 60 to 69 with acute or convalescent COVID-19.

This clone was counted a single time. The chain combines TRBV5-4 with TRBJ1-1, with 7 bases matching TRBD1. The CDR3 is 14 residues long. The germline V gene has CDR1 SGHNT and CDR2 YYREEE (reference sequence). V lost 4 bases and J lost 4; bases outside the gene matches: 7. Written as DNA, the CDR3 is TGTGCCAGCAGCCAAGCTTCAGGGGGCACTGAAGCTTTCTTT. Translating gives CASSQASGGTEAFF.

This chain joins TRBV4-1 and TRBJ1-6; 10 nucleotides align to TRBD1. The V segment lost 5 bases and the J segment 8 bases; nucleotides outside the gene matches: 6. This CDR3 spans 15 amino acids. Per the germline V gene, CDR1 is MGHRA and CDR2 is YSYEKL. CDR3 protein: CASSTQDRGHSPLHF. DNA for the CDR3: TGCGCCAGCAGCACGCAAGACAGGGGGCATTCACCCCTCCACTTT.

The V gene is TRBV5-6, the J gene TRBJ2-3, with TRBD2 matching over 8 bases. This CDR3 comprises 17 residues. Germline values: CDR1 SGHDT, CDR2 YYEEEE. V lost 5 bases, J lost 2 bases, and 13 bases stayed unmatched. CDR3 sequence reads: CASSDGTSGFNTDTQYF. The CDR3 nucleotides are TGTGCCAGCAGTGACGGGACTAGTGGATTTAACACAGATACGCAGTATTTT.

V is TRBV6-5 and J is TRBJ1-4; D remains ambiguous. V shed 7 bases and J shed 2 bases, with 14 bases lying between them. The germline V gene encodes CDR1 MNHEY and CDR2 SVGAGI. The CDR3 totals 15 residues. In DNA, the CDR3 is TGTGCCAGCAAAAACGAGGGTTGGACTAATGAAAAACTGTTTTTT. Amino acid sequence: CASKNEGWTNEKLFF.

The chain links TRBV14 to TRBJ2-7; 8 nucleotides align to TRBD2. The ends lost 2 bases at V and 4 bases at J; junction bases unmatched: 7. The CDR3 loop spans 15 amino acids. Germline-derived CDR1 and CDR2 are SGHDN and FVKESK. CDR3 nucleotides: TGTGCCAGCAGCCAACTACTCGGGAGGGCTTACGAGCAGTACTTC. Translation: CASSQLLGRAYEQYF.

V usage is TRBV19 and J usage is TRBJ1-1; TRBD1 agrees at 7 bases. The length of the CDR3 is 15 residues. Germline loops: CDR1 LNHDA, CDR2 SQIVND (reference sequence). The V segment lost 6 bases and the J segment 4 bases; nucleotides outside the gene matches: 11. DNA of the CDR3: TGTGCCAGTAGGCCTACAGGGGACTGGGGCACTGAAGCTTTCTTT. It codes for CASRPTGDWGTEAFF. Together with reference TRBV19 and TRBJ1-1, the CDR3 gives the full variable domain: DGGITQSPKYLFRKEGQNVTLSCEQNLNHDAMYWYRQDPGQGLRLIYYSQIVNDFQKGDIAEGYSVSREKKESFPLTVTSAQKNPTAFYLCASRPTGDWGTEAFFGQGTRLTVV.

A few counts support this clone. The genes are TRBV9 and TRBJ2-5, with 11 bases matching TRBD2. Trimming removed 4 bases from V and 5 bases from J; junction bases left unmatched: 7. The CDR3 sequence is 15 residues long. Germline V CDR1 and CDR2: SGDLS, YYNGEE. The CDR3 here is CASSPRLAGLETQYF. Here the CDR3 DNA reads TGTGCCAGCAGCCCCAGACTAGCGGGGCTCGAGACCCAGTACTTC.

The gene calls are TRBV6-6 and TRBJ2-1; D possibly corresponds to TRBD1 (6 bases). Trimming stripped 0 bases from V and 6 bases from J, with 15 bases between. Germline V gene data show CDR1 as MNHNY and CDR2 as SVGAGI (reference sequence). The CDR3 contains 16 residues. DNA of the CDR3: TGTGCCAGCAGTTACTCGTCAGGGGTTGGCGTCAATGAGCAGTTCTTC. Encoded protein: CASSYSSGVGVNEQFF.

The V call is TRBV6-5, the J call TRBJ1-1; tentatively, D is TRBD1 (6 bases). CDR3 length: 13 residues. The germline CDR1 and CDR2 sequences are MNHEY and SVGAGI. V was clipped by 6 bases and J by 1 base, with 9 bases between them. In DNA, the CDR3 is TGTGCCAGCAGCGGACAGCCGAACACTGAAGCTTTCTTT. This sequence encodes CASSGQPNTEAFF.

This clone appeared a few times. The J gene is TRBJ2-7, the V gene TRBV6-2 or TRBV6-3; 11 bases are a match to TRBD2. V was clipped by 0 bases and J by 2 bases; unmatched bases: 3. Germline V lookup: CDR1 MNHEY, CDR2 SVGEGT. CDR3 length: 16 amino acids. This CDR3 reads CASSYSPSGGTYEQYF. The CDR3 DNA follows: TGTGCCAGCAGTTACTCTCCTAGCGGGGGGACCTACGAGCAGTACTTC.

This clone is a singleton in its sample. The chain recombines TRBV6-2 or TRBV6-3 with TRBJ2-5; 10 bases are a match to TRBD2. Germline CDR1 reads MNHEY; CDR2 reads SVGEGT. The CDR3 runs 16 residues. V lost 5 bases, J lost 5 bases, and 11 bases stayed unmatched. This chain's CDR3 is CASSPGTSEKVETQYF. In DNA form, the CDR3 reads TGTGCCAGCAGTCCCGGGACTAGCGAAAAGGTGGAGACCCAGTACTTC.

This rearrangement joins TRBV15 to TRBJ2-7, with a possible D match to TRBD1 (6 bases). V gave up 4 bases and J gave up 0 bases, with 19 bases separating them. The CDR3 is 17 residues long. Germline V gives CDR1 LNHNV, CDR2 YYDKDF (reference sequence). As DNA, the CDR3 is TGTGCCACCAGCACGATAAAAGGCAGGGGCCCCTCCTACGAGCAGTACTTC. Its protein is CATSTIKGRGPSYEQYF.

The rearrangement links TRBV27 to TRBJ2-7, with a weak D call TRBD2 (5 bases). V was clipped by 2 bases and J by 0 bases, with 8 bases between them. This CDR3 has 14 amino acids. The germline V gene encodes CDR1 MNHEY and CDR2 SMNVEV (reference sequence). The CDR3: CASSLRGYSYEQYF. CDR3 DNA: TGTGCCAGCAGTTTACGGGGATACTCCTACGAGCAGTACTTC.